This TCR beta chain was observed in a study of T cell responses to AZD1222 COVID-19 vaccine. Study conclusions and caveats: Without day 14 samples, only post-peak T cell repertoires were studied. After two AZD1222 doses, spike-specific TCR breadth and depth rose versus day 0. Among those given AZD1222, only 5 to 7 were seropositive at baseline.

V lost 0 bases, J lost 5 bases, and 9 bases stayed unmatched. CDR3 size: 17 residues. Germline CDR1 reads SGDLS; CDR2 reads YYNGEE. Worth noting for this clone: The target antigen is unknown.

Second-dose intervals of approximately 4 or approximately 12 weeks were pooled. Only in-frame clones appear in the TCRdb table, and some are missing; sequencing was by immunoSEQ multiplex PCR. The table shows under 45,000 clones, with approximately 88% occurring only once. This rearrangement joins TRBV9 to TRBJ2-4, with 9 bases that match TRBD1. The TCR sequence derives from an adult who received the AZD1222 COVID-19 vaccine. The sequences come from peripheral blood, collected 28 days after the second AZD1222 dose. In DNA, the CDR3 is TGTGCCAGCAGCGTAGACCCGGGACAGGGAGTCCAAAACATTCAGTACTTC. Protein sequence: CASSVDPGQGVQNIQYF.